This passage covers 20 T cell receptor beta chains from one sample sequenced in a study of metastatic and nonmetastatic thyroid tumors. TCRdb re-clonotyped the PCR reads through MiXCR. The profile shows roughly 89,000 clones, about 12% of them singletons. Each patient went into thyroid surgery without having received any treatment. The sample consisted of tumor tissue. The source of these receptors is a female donor with papillary thyroid cancer or a benign thyroid nodule (not recorded which). Some clones in this sample may be carry-over from other donors' samples.

This clone was picked up many times. This chain links TRBV2 with TRBJ2-7; 7 bases are a match to TRBD1. Trimming cost V 8 bases and J 5 bases; bases outside gene matches: 9. Germline assignment: CDR1 SNHLY and CDR2 FYNNEI. This CDR3 is 13 amino acids long. For the CDR3, the DNA is TGTGCCAGCGTGGTTGACAGGGCGAACGAGCAGTACTTC. Translating it yields CASVVDRANEQYF.

Many counts were recorded for this clone. The genes are TRBV11-2 and TRBJ1-1; no firm D call. V lost 4 bases to trimming and J lost 1 base, with 7 bases between them. The V gene's germline CDR1 is SGHAT and CDR2 FQNNGV. This CDR3 region has 13 residues. The CDR3 spells CASSSRRNTEAFF. In DNA, the CDR3 is TGTGCCAGCAGCTCCCGACGGAACACTGAAGCTTTCTTT.

This clone was observed a few times. This sequence may be a read error, since a much larger clone differs from it by one base. V is TRBV10-3 and J is TRBJ2-7; the D call may be TRBD1 or TRBD2 (6 bases each). The V end was cut by 4 bases, the J end by 7 bases, with 14 bases between. The CDR3 has 13 amino acids. Germline V gives CDR1 ENHRY, CDR2 SYGVKD. The DNA of the CDR3 is TGTGCCATCAGTGTCGGGGGCACGAGGGAGCAGTACTTC. Its translation: CAISVGGTREQYF.

This clone came up many times. The chain uses TRBV20-1 and TRBJ1-5; the D is unclear. CDR1 and CDR2 from the germline V gene are DFQATT and SNEGSKA (reference sequence). The CDR3 consists of 12 residues. V lost 3 bases, J lost 5 bases, and 8 bases lay in between. The CDR3 region has the DNA TGCAGTGCTAGTACCAACGATCAGCCCCAGCATTTT. Protein product: CSASTNDQPQHF.

This clone has at least ten counts. The genes are TRBV7-9 and TRBJ2-7; D is tentatively TRBD1 or TRBD2 (5 bases each). From germline, CDR1 is SEHNR and CDR2 FQNEAQ (reference sequence). The CDR3 covers 12 residues. The germline V and J ends were trimmed by 8 bases and 4 bases, with 12 bases remaining between them. For the CDR3, the DNA is TGTGCCAGCGGTGATGGGGGATACGAGCAGTACTTC. Translation: CASGDGGYEQYF.

The rearrangement links TRBV20-1 to TRBJ2-2; 16 bases line up with TRBD2. The trim removed 1 base at V and 6 bases at J, leaving 2 bases unmatched. Germline V gene sequence: CDR1 DFQATT, CDR2 SNEGSKA (reference sequence). The length of the CDR3 is 16 residues. CDR3 loop: CSARGGTSGRAGELFF. The CDR3 DNA reads as TGCAGTGCTAGAGGAGGGACTAGCGGGAGGGCCGGGGAGCTGTTTTTT.

In this sample, this clone turned up many times. The chain employs TRBV20-1 and TRBJ2-1; D perhaps matches TRBD2 (5 bases). This CDR3 has 12 residues. V lost 5 bases to trimming and J lost 9 bases, with 14 bases between them. Germline-derived CDR1 and CDR2 are DFQATT and SNEGSKA (reference sequence). The CDR3 bases are TGCAGTGCTCAAGCGAGCGGTATTGAGCAGTTCTTC. Translation gives CSAQASGIEQFF.

The V and J genes are TRBV29-1 and TRBJ2-1; weak D call: TRBD1 (6 bases). The CDR3 runs to 15 residues. V lost 6 bases and J lost 4, with 19 bases in between. Looked up from germline, CDR1 is SQVTM and CDR2 is ANQGSEA. CDR3 sequence (DNA): TGCAGCGTCGTGGGTACAGGGTTAAGTTACAATGAGCAGTTCTTC. It specifies CSVVGTGLSYNEQFF.

A remark on this clone: This may be a read error: a much more frequent sequence differs by one nucleotide. Other DNA sequences in the same sample also yield this CDR3. V usage is TRBV3-1 and J usage is TRBJ2-3, with D possibly being TRBD2 (6 bases). The ends were cut back, 4 bases at V and 2 bases at J, with 16 bases in the middle. CDR1 and CDR2 from the germline V gene are LGHDT and YNNKEL (reference sequence). This CDR3 has 16 residues. The CDR3 coding sequence is TGTGCCAGCAGCCCCAGGAGGGGTTGGGACACAGATACGCAGTATTTT. Translated, it gives CASSPRRGWDTDTQYF.

This clone came up a few times. This chain uses TRBV18 with TRBJ2-1; 8 nucleotides line up with TRBD2. V lost 3 bases to trimming and J lost 1 base; unmatched junction nucleotides: 8. Germline-derived CDR1 and CDR2 are KGHSH and LQKENI. This CDR3 contains 17 residues. As DNA, the CDR3 is TGTGCCAGCTCACCGGATCTAGCGGGCGTATCCTACAATGAGCAGTTCTTC. This translates into CASSPDLAGVSYNEQFF.

This clone appeared many times. The V gene is TRBV10-3, the J gene TRBJ2-1, with D perhaps TRBD1 (5 bases). Trimming left V 4 bases short and J 3 bases short, with 7 bases between. CDR1 ENHRY and CDR2 SYGVKD come from the germline V gene. This CDR3 contains 13 residues. CDR3 region: CAISVTVYNEQFF. Here the CDR3 DNA reads TGTGCCATCAGTGTGACAGTCTACAATGAGCAGTTCTTC.

This clone was seen only a few times. This CDR3 is also generated by other DNA sequences in the sample. This sequence joins TRBV28 and TRBJ2-7; D unclear. Germline V gene data show CDR1 as MDHEN and CDR2 as SYDVKM. V lost 6 bases and J lost 6, with 9 bases in between. The CDR3 contains 11 residues. The CDR3 DNA follows: TGTGCCAGCAGCTCTGATCCCGAGCAGTACTTC. Protein sequence: CASSSDPEQYF.

The chain links TRBV6-5 to TRBJ1-1, with 7 bases lining up with TRBD1. The germline V gene has CDR1 MNHEY and CDR2 SVGAGI. J gave up 4 bases and V 0 bases, and 2 bases lay outside the gene matches. The CDR3 length is 14 residues. DNA for the CDR3: TGTGCCAGCAGTTACTCGGCAGGGGGCACTGAAGCTTTCTTT. Translated, it gives CASSYSAGGTEAFF.

This clone was observed once. J is TRBJ1-3 and V is TRBV5-1, with TRBD1 as a possible D gene (6 bases). V lost 4 bases to trimming and J lost 2 bases, with 10 bases between them. The CDR3 has 14 residues. The germline V gene encodes CDR1 SGHRS and CDR2 YFSETQ. The CDR3 loop reads CASSSGGTGNTIYF. CDR3 bases: TGCGCCAGCAGCAGCGGGGGCACTGGAAACACCATATATTTT.

This clone has a handful of counts. This may be a read error: a much more frequent sequence differs by one nucleotide. The V and J genes are TRBV15 and TRBJ2-2, with 8 bases identical to TRBD1. Per germline, CDR1 LNHNV and CDR2 YYDKDF (reference sequence). The CDR3 spans 15 residues. The DNA of the CDR3 is TGTGCCACCAGTCCCAGGGGGCTCGGCACCTGGGAGCTGTTTTTT. Its protein is CATSPRGLGTWELFF.

Comments on this clone: This clone may be a read error of a much larger clone one base away. The genes are TRBV20-1 and TRBJ2-4; 9 nucleotides agree with TRBD2. CDR1 and CDR2 from the germline V gene are DFQATT and SNEGSKA (reference sequence). With 8 bases clipped from V and 7 bases from J, the junction kept 12 bases outside the gene matches. The CDR3 runs 14 residues. CDR3 residues: CSSGGLASYNIQYF. The CDR3 region has the DNA TGCAGTTCGGGGGGACTAGCCTCATACAACATTCAGTACTTC.

This clone has at least ten counts. The chain recombines TRBV7-9 with TRBJ1-3, with D tentatively TRBD1 (5 bases). The CDR3 loop spans 14 amino acids. The germline V gene has CDR1 SEHNR and CDR2 FQNEAQ (reference sequence). V was pared by 5 bases and J by 1 base, with 9 bases between. The CDR3 DNA reads TGTGCCAGCAGCCCCTCAGGGTCTGGAAACACCATATATTTT. It is translated as CASSPSGSGNTIYF.

This clone has just a few counts. The chain is built from TRBV5-1 and TRBJ1-3; D remains ambiguous. CDR3 length equals 14 residues. Trimming left V 2 bases short and J 2 bases short, with 8 bases between. Germline loops: CDR1 SGHRS, CDR2 YFSETQ. CDR3 sequence reads: CASSFKGPGNTIYF. In DNA, the CDR3 is TGCGCCAGCAGCTTTAAGGGCCCTGGAAACACCATATATTTT.

Turning to this clone: Just one base apart from a much larger clone, this may be a read error. The sample holds other DNA sequences that translate to the same CDR3. J is TRBJ2-2 and V is TRBV18; 7 bases are a match to TRBD1. The CDR3 loop spans 17 amino acids. Germline assignment: CDR1 KGHSH and CDR2 LQKENI. The trim removed 3 bases at V and 1 base at J, leaving 8 bases unmatched. The CDR3: CASSPNNRGGNTGELFF. The CDR3 nucleotides are TGTGCCAGCTCACCCAACAACAGGGGTGGGAACACCGGGGAGCTGTTTTTT.

This clone was recorded many times. This chain uses TRBV6-1 with TRBJ1-3; D gene uncertain. In germline, CDR1 is MNHNS, CDR2 SASEGT. The V and J ends lost 6 bases and 0 bases respectively, with 15 bases between them. CDR3 size: 16 residues. The CDR3 DNA reads TGTGCCAGCAGCCGCAGGACGCCGGACTCTGGAAACACCATATATTTT. This sequence encodes CASSRRTPDSGNTIYF.